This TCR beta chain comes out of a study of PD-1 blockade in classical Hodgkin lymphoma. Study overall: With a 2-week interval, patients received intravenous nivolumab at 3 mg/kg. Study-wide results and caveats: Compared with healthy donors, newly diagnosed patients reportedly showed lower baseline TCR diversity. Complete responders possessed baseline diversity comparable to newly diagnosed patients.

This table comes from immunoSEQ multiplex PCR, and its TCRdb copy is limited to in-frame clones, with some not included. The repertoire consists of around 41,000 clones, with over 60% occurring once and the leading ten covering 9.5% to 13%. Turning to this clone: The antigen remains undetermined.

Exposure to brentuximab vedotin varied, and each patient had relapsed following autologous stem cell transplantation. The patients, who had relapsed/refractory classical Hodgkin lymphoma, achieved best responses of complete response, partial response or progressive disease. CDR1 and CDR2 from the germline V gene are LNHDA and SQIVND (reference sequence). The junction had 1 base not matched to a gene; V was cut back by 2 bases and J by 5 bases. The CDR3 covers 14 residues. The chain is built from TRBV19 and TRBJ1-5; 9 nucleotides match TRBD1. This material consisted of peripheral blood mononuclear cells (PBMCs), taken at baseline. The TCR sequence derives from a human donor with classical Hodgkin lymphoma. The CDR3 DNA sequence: TGTGCCAGTAGTATAACAGGGGGCTATCAGCCCCAGCATTTT. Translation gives CASSITGGYQPQHF.